The 7 T cell receptor beta chains reported below all come from one sample, sequenced in a study of read filtering for tumor transcriptome and immune sequencing. This library used 300 to 500 ng RNA and molecular barcoded adaptors spanning alpha/delta and beta/gamma chains. TCRdb analysed the reads with MiXCR anew, one entry per CDR3 protein. Of 30,000 to 45,000 distinct CDR3 sequences listed, 14% were seen once; the top ten hold 6% to 8%. Input material: a population of CD138-negative cells sorted from bone marrow. These receptors all come from a donor over 35 with multiple myeloma.

In the case of this clonotype: A much larger clonotype is one base distant, so this may be a read error. The CDR3 loop reads CASGGGGHEQYF. The DNA for the CDR3 is TGTGCCAGCGGCGGAGGGGGGCACGAGCAGTACTTC. The chain recombines TRBV9 with TRBJ2-7; D tentatively reads TRBD1 or TRBD2 (6 bases each). Germline V gene data show CDR1 as SGDLS and CDR2 as YYNGEE. Trimming pared 7 bases from V and 5 bases from J, leaving 13 bases between. The CDR3 is 12 amino acids.

Concerning this clonotype: A read error may explain this, as a much larger clone is one base away. The chain employs TRBV5-6 and TRBJ2-2; 10 bases align to TRBD2. Germline V gene data show CDR1 as SGHDT and CDR2 as YYEEEE. V gave up 3 bases and J gave up 12 bases; unmatched junction bases: 5. The CDR3 spans 13 residues. The CDR3 DNA is TGTGCCAGCAGCTCAGTAGCGGGAGGCAAGCTGTTTTTT. This sequence encodes CASSSVAGGKLFF.

Ten or more counts support this clonotype. The chain couples TRBV24-1 to TRBJ2-1; D is uncertain. Germline loops: CDR1 KGHDR, CDR2 SFDVKD. The CDR3 totals 12 residues. V was clipped by 7 bases and J by 7 bases, with 10 bases between them. Here the CDR3 DNA reads TGTGCCACCAGGAGTCGAATGAATGAGCAGTTCTTC. Its protein product is CATRSRMNEQFF.

This clonotype has ten or more counts. The V gene is TRBV11-2, the J gene TRBJ1-4; a weak D match, TRBD1 (6 bases). V dropped 3 bases and J dropped 15 bases, with 20 bases sitting between them. Looked up from germline, CDR1 is SGHAT and CDR2 is FQNNGV. The CDR3 is made up of 14 amino acids. Written as DNA, the CDR3 is TGTGCCAGCAGCTTCGGGACCATTACAAAGGGGGTGTTTTTT. Protein sequence: CASSFGTITKGVFF.

This clonotype was found many times. This chain connects TRBV27 to TRBJ1-5, with 11 nucleotides matching TRBD1. Trimming at V came to 4 bases and at J to 0 bases, leaving 8 bases not matched to a gene. Germline-derived CDR1 and CDR2 are MNHEY and SMNVEV (reference sequence). The CDR3 sequence is 18 residues long. The CDR3 DNA reads as TGTGCCAGCAGTTCACGGGACAGGGGGGACCATAGCAATCAGCCCCAGCATTTT. This codes for CASSSRDRGDHSNQPQHF.

This clonotype was seen at least ten times. J is TRBJ2-4 and V is TRBV19, with D hard to call. V gave up 3 bases and J gave up 1 base, with 4 bases separating them. The CDR3 has 13 residues. CDR1 is LNHDA, CDR2 SQIVND, per germline (reference sequence). Written as DNA, the CDR3 is TGTGCCAGTAGTATCGGGGCCAAAAACATTCAGTACTTC. Translating it yields CASSIGAKNIQYF.

This clonotype was counted at least ten times. The chain employs TRBV28 and TRBJ1-1, with D possibly matching TRBD1 (6 bases). V was clipped by 6 bases and J by 6 bases, with 17 bases between them. The CDR3 is made up of 14 amino acids. Per the germline V gene, CDR1 is MDHEN and CDR2 is SYDVKM. CDR3 sequence: CASRWGGPGAEAFF. CDR3 nucleotide sequence: TGTGCCAGCAGATGGGGGGGGCCTGGTGCTGAAGCTTTCTTT. The full variable domain, completed using reference TRBV28 and TRBJ1-1, is DVKVTQSSRYLVKRTGEKVFLECVQDMDHENMFWYRQDPGLGLRLIYFSYDVKMKEKGDIPEGYSVSREKKERFSLILESASTNQTSMYLCASRWGGPGAEAFFGQGTRLTVV.